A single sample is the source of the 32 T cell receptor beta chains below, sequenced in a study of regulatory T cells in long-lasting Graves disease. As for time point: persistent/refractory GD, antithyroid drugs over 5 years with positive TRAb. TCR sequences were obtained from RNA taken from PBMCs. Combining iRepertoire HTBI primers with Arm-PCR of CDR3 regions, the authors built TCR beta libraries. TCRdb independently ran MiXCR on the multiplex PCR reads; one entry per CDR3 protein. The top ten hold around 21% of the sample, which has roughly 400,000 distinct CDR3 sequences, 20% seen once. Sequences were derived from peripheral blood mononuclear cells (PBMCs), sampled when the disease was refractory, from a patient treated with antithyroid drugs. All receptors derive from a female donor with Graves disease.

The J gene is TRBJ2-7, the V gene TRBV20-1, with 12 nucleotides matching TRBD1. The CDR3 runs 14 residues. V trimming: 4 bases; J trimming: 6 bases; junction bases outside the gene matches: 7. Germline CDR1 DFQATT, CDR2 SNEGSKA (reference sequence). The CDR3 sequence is CSATNRDRGLEQYF. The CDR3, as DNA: TGCAGTGCTACCAACCGGGACAGGGGGCTCGAGCAGTACTTC.

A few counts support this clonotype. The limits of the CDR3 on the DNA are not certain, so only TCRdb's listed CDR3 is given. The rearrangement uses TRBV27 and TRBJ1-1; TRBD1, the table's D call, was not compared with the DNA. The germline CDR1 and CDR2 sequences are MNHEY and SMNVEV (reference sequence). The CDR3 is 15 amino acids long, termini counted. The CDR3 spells CASRGVVGPGLRAFF.

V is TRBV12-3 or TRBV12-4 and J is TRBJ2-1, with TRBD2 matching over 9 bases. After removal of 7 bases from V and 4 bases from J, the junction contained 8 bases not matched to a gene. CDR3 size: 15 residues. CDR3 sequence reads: CASTLGSGRYNEQFF. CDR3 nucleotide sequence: TGTGCCAGCACCCTGGGCAGCGGGAGGTACAATGAGCAGTTCTTC.

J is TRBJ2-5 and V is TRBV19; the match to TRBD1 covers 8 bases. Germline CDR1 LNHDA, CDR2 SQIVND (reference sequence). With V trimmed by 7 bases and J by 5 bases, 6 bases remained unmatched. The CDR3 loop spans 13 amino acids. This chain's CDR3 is CASTQGAGETQYF. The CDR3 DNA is TGTGCCAGTACCCAGGGGGCTGGGGAGACCCAGTACTTC. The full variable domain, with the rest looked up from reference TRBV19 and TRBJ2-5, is DGGITQSPKYLFRKEGQNVTLSCEQNLNHDAMYWYRQDPGQGLRLIYYSQIVNDFQKGDIAEGYSVSREKKESFPLTVTSAQKNPTAFYLCASTQGAGETQYFGPGTRLLVL.

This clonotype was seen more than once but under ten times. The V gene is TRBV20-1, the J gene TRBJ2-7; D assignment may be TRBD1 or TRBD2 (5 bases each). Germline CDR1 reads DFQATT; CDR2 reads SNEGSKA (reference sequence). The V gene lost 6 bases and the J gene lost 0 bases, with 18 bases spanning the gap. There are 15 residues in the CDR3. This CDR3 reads CSATGADESSYEQYF. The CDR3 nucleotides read TGCAGTGCGACCGGGGCAGACGAGAGCTCCTACGAGCAGTACTTC.

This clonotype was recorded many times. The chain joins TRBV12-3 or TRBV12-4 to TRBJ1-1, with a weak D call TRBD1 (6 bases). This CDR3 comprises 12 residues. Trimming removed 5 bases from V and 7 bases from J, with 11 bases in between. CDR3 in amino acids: CASSRGEIEAFF. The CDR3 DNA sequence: TGTGCCAGCAGTAGGGGGGAGATTGAAGCTTTCTTT.

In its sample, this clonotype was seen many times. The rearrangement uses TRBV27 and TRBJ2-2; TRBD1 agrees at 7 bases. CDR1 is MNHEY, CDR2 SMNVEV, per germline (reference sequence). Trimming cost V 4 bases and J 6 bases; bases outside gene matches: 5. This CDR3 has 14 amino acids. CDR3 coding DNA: TGTGCCAGCAGTTCCGGACAGGTCCCCGGGGAGCTGTTTTTT. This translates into CASSSGQVPGELFF.

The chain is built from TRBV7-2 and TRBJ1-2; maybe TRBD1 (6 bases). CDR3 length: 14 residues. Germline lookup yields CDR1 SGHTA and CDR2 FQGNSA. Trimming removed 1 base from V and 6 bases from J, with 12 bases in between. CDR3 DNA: TGTGCCAGCAGCTTAGATACAGGGCGTAATGGCTACACCTTC. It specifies CASSLDTGRNGYTF.

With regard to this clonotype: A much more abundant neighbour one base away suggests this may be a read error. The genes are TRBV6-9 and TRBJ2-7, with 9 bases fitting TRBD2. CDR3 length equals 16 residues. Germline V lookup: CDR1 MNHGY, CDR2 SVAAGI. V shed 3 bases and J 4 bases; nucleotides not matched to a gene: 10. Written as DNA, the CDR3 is TGTGCCAGCAGTTACGTAGCGGGAGCCCCCCTATACGAGCAGTACTTC. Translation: CASSYVAGAPLYEQYF.

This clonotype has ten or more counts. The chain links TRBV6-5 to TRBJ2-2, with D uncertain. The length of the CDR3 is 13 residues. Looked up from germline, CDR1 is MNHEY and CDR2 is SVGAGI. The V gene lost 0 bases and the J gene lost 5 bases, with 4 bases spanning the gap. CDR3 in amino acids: CASSYSLTGELFF. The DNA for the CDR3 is TGTGCCAGCAGTTACTCCCTGACCGGGGAGCTGTTTTTT.

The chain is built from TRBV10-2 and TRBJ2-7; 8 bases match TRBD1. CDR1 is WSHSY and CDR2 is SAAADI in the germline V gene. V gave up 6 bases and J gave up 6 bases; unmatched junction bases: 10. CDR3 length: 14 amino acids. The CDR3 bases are TGCGCCAGCAGCGCTGGACAGGGATTTAGCGAGCAGTACTTC. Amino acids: CASSAGQGFSEQYF.

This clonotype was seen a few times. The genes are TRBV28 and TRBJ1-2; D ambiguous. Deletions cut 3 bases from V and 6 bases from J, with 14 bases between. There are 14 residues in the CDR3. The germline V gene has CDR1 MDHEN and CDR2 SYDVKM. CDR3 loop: CASSFLIRENGYTF. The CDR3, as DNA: TGTGCCAGCAGTTTCTTAATCCGGGAAAATGGCTACACCTTC.

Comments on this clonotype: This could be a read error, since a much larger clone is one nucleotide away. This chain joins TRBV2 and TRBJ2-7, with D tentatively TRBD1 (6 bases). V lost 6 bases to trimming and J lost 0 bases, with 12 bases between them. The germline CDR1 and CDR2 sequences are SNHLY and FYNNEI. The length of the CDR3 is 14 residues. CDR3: CASRGDRSSYEQYF. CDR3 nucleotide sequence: TGTGCCAGCAGAGGAGACAGGAGCTCCTACGAGCAGTACTTC.

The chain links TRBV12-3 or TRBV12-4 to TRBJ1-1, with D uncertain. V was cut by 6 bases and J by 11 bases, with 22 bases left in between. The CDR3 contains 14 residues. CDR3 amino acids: CASSLTMGAPEAFF. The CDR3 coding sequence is TGTGCCAGCAGCCTCACCATGGGTGCGCCCGAGGCTTTCTTT.

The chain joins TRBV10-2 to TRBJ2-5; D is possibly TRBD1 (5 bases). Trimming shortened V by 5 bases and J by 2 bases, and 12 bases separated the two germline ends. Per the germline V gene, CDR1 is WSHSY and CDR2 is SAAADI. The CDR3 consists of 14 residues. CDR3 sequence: CASSLARGQETQYF. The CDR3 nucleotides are TGCGCCAGCAGTTTGGCTAGGGGTCAAGAGACCCAGTACTTC.

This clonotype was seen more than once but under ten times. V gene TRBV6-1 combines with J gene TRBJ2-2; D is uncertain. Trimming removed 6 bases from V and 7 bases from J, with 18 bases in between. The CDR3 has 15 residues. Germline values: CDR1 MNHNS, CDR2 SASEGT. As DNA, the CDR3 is TGTGCCAGCAGGCCACGCGTGCTGGGCGACGGGGAGCTGTTTTTT. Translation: CASRPRVLGDGELFF.

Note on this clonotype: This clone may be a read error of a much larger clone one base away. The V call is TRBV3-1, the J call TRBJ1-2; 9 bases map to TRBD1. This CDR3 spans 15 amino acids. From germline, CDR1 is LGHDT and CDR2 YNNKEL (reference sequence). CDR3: CANSPQGARDYGYTF. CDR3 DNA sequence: TGTGCCAACAGCCCACAGGGGGCGCGTGACTATGGCTACACCTTC.

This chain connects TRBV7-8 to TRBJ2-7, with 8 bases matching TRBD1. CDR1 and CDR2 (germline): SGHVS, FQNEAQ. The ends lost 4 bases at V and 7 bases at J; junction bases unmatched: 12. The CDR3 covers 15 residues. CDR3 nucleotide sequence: TGTGCCAGCAGCTGGGGACAGGCCCTCCGGGGGGAGCAGTACTTC. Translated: CASSWGQALRGEQYF.

CDR3 in amino acids: CASSHPLQGYEQYF. The CDR3 DNA reads TGTGCCAGCAGCCACCCGCTTCAGGGCTACGAGCAGTACTTC. The V gene is TRBV14, the J gene TRBJ2-7, with D possibly TRBD1 on 5 matching bases. The length of the CDR3 is 14 residues. The ends were cut back, 3 bases at V and 3 bases at J, with 12 bases in the middle. Germline V gene lookup returns CDR1 SGHDN and CDR2 FVKESK.

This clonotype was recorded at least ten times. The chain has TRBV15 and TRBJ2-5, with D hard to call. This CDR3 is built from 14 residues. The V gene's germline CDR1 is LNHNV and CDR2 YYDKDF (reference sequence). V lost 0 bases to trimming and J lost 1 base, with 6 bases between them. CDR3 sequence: CATSREGTQETQYF. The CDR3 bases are TGTGCCACCAGCAGAGAGGGTACCCAAGAGACCCAGTACTTC. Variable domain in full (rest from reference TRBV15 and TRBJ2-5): DAMVIQNPRYQVTQFGKPVTLSCSQTLNHNVMYWYQQKSSQAPKLLFHYYDKDFNNEADTPDNFQSRRPNTSFCFLDIRSPGLGDTAMYLCATSREGTQETQYFGPGTRLLVL.

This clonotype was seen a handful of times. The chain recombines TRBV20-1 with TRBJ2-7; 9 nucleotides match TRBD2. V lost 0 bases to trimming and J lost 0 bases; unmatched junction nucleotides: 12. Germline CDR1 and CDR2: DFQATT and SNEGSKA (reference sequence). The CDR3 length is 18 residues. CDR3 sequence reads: CSARDLYSGSPSSYEQYF. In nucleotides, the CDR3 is TGCAGTGCTAGAGATCTTTATAGCGGGAGTCCCTCCTCCTACGAGCAGTACTTC.

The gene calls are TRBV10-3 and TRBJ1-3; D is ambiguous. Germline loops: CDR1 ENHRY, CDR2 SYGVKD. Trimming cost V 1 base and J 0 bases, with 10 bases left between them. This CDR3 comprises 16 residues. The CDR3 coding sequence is TGTGCCATCAGTGAGTGGCCCGTAGTCTCTGGAAACACCATATATTTT. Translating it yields CAISEWPVVSGNTIYF.

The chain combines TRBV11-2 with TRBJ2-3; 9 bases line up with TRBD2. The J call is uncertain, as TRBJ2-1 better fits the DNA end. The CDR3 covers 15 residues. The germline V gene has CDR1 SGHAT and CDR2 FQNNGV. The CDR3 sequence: CASSQGTSPANEQFF. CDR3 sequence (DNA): TGTGCCAGCAGCCAAGGGACTAGCCCTGCCAATGAGCAGTTCTTC.

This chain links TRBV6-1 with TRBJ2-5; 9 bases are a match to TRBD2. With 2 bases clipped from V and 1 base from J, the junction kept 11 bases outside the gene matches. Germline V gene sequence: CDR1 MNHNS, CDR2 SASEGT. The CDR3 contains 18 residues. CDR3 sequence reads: CASSEYLWLAGIQETQYF. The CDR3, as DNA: TGTGCCAGCAGTGAATACTTGTGGCTAGCGGGGATCCAAGAGACCCAGTACTTC.

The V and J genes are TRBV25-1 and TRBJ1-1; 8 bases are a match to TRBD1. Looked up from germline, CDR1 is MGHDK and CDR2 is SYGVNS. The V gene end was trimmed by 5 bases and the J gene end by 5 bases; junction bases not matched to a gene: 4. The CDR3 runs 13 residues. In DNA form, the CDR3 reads TGTGCCAGCAGTACAGGGGGGGGTACTGAAGCTTTCTTT. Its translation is CASSTGGGTEAFF.

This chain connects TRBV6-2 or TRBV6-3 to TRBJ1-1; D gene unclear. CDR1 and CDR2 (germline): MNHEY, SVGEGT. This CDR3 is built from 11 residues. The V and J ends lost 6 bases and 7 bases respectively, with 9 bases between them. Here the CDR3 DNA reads TGTGCCAGCAGAAAAACCGTTGAAGCTTTCTTT. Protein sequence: CASRKTVEAFF.

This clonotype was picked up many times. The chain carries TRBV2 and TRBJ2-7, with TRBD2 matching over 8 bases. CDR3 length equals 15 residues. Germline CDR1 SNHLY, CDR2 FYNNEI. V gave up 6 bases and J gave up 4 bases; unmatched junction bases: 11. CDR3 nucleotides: TGTGCCAGCAGAATACTACTAGCGGTCAATTACGAGCAGTACTTC. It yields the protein CASRILLAVNYEQYF.

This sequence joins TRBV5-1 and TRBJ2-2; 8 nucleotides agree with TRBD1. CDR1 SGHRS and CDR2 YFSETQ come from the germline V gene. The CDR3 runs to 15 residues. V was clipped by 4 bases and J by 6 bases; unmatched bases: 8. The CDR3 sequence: CASSATTGVAGELFF. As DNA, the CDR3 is TGCGCCAGCAGCGCTACGACAGGGGTGGCCGGGGAGCTGTTTTTT. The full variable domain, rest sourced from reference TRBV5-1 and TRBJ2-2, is KAGVTQTPRYLIKTRGQQVTLSCSPISGHRSVSWYQQTPGQGLQFLFEYFSETQRNKGNFPGRFSGRQFSNSRSEMNVSTLELGDSALYLCASSATTGVAGELFFGEGSRLTVL.

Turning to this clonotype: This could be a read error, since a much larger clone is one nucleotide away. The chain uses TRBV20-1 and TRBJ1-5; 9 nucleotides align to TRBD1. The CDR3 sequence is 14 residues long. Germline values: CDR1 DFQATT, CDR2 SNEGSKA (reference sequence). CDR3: CSASTGGVGQPRHF. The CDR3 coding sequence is TGCAGTGCTTCTACAGGGGGCGTCGGCCAGCCCCGGCATTTT.

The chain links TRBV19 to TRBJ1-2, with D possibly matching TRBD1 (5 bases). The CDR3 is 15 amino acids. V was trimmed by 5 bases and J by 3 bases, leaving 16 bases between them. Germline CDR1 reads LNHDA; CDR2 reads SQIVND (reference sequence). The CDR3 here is CASSFLVGQDYGYTF. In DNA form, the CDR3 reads TGTGCCAGTAGTTTCCTCGTGGGGCAGGACTATGGCTACACCTTC. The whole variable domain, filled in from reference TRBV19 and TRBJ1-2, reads DGGITQSPKYLFRKEGQNVTLSCEQNLNHDAMYWYRQDPGQGLRLIYYSQIVNDFQKGDIAEGYSVSREKKESFPLTVTSAQKNPTAFYLCASSFLVGQDYGYTFGSGTRLTVV.

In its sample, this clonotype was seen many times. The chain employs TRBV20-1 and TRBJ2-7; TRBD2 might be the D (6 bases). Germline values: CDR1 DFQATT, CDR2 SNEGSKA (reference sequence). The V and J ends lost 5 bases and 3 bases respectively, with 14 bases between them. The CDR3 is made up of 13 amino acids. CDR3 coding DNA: TGCAGTGCTCAAAGTGAAGCGGGCTACGAGCAGTACTTC. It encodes CSAQSEAGYEQYF.

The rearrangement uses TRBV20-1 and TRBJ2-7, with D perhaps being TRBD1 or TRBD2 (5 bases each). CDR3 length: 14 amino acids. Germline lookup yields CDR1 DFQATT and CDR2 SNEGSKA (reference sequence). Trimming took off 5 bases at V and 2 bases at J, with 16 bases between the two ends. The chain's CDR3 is CSALNRDATYEQYF. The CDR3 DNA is TGCAGTGCTCTTAACCGGGACGCTACCTACGAGCAGTACTTC.